The clone carrying this T cell receptor (beta chain) was detected a few times. Its antigen is unknown. These data originate in a study of vaccination and CD4 T cells after COVID-19. Documented treatment: approximately 9-day PBMC culture with coronavirus spike peptide pools or control peptides (ViraFEST assay). ViraFEST sequenced TCRs after peptide-pool expansion of antigen-specific T cells. Scientists ran DNA taken from cultured CD4+ T cells through the Oncomine TCR Beta short-read assay for sequencing. Genomic DNA was isolated from cultured CD4+ T cells. TCRdb re-called the PCR reads with MiXCR, one entry per CDR3 protein. This sample has about 10,000 distinct CDR3 sequences, with approximately 23% found just once. Study-wide results and limits: Convalescent patients saw a median about 86% of their reactive clones show up only after vaccination.

The sample consisted of CD4+ T cells from blood, cultured in vitro, taken before SARS-CoV-2 vaccination. The sequence came from a human donor who received a COVID-19 vaccine.

CDR3 residues: CAWGQQGRTGETQYF. CDR3 in DNA: TGTGCCTGGGGACAACAGGGGAGGACAGGAGAGACCCAGTACTTC. V and J are TRBV30 and TRBJ2-5, with D tentatively TRBD1 (7 bases). The length of the CDR3 is 15 residues. Per germline, CDR1 GTSNPN and CDR2 SVGIG (reference sequence). Trimming took off 5 bases at V and 4 bases at J, with 20 bases between the two ends.